Listed below are T cell receptor beta chains from one sample, sequenced in a study of control samples from healthy donors and cancer patients. Sequencing used immunoSEQ multiplex PCR; TCRdb keeps in-frame clones, though not all of them. Among some 210,000 clones listed, approximately 90% were seen once. The material sequenced was blood. These receptors all stem from a man aged 25 to 40 in good health. Both conserved end residues are part of each CDR3. The order of the fields is D gene, J gene, V gene, clone size, CDR3 protein, CDR3 DNA. The D gene is left open where the match is weak. A clone size is listed for some rows: how often the clone was seen (once, few, many), or a class if it is expanded.

TRBD1 TRBJ1-3 TRBV30 . CAWSVRDRRLFSGNTIYF TGTGCCTGGAGTGTCCGGGACAGGAGGCTTTTCTCTGGAAACACCATATATTTT
. TRBJ2-3 TRBV9 . CASSVELARTDTQYF TGTGCCAGCAGCGTAGAACTAGCACGCACAGATACGCAGTATTTT
. TRBJ1-2 TRBV4-1 . CASSPERLNYGYTF TGCGCCAGCAGCCCCGAGAGGTTGAACTATGGCTACACCTTC
. TRBJ1-4 TRBV11-2 few CASSLSRVGEKLFF TGTGCCAGCAGTTTAAGCAGGGTGGGGGAAAAACTGTTTTTT
. TRBJ1-6 TRBV7-6 . CASSLGGSSYNSPLHF TGTGCCAGCAGCTTAGGGGGGAGCTCCTATAATTCACCCCTCCACTTT
. TRBJ2-1 TRBV5-1 . CASSLTGRYEQFF TGCGCCAGCAGCTTGACAGGACGATATGAGCAGTTCTTC
TRBD1 TRBJ2-7 TRBV6-1 once CASSEIGQGADEQYF TGTGCCAGCAGTGAAATAGGCCAGGGGGCCGACGAGCAGTACTTC
. TRBJ2-3 TRBV24-1 . CATSDLLGITQYF TGTGCCACCAGTGATCTCCTCGGGATAACGCAGTATTTT
TRBD1 TRBJ2-3 TRBV5-1 . CASSLVGQGSTDTQYF TGCGCCAGCAGCTTGGTCGGACAGGGGAGCACAGATACGCAGTATTTT
. TRBJ2-4 TRBV19 once CASSMGSGIQYF TGTGCCAGTAGTATGGGGAGCGGCATTCAGTACTTC
. TRBJ1-1 TRBV15 . CATSRDFGAEAFF TGTGCCACCAGCAGAGATTTTGGGGCGGAAGCTTTCTTT
. TRBJ1-6 TRBV29-1 . CSARTADDNSPLHF TGCAGCGCTCGGACAGCGGACGATAATTCACCCCTCCACTTT
. TRBJ1-3 TRBV18 . CASSTVSGAGNTIYF TGTGCCAGCTCAACGGTATCAGGGGCTGGAAACACCATATATTTT
. TRBJ1-3 TRBV19 . CASSLDVASGNTIYF TGTGCCAGTAGCCTGGACGTAGCCTCTGGAAACACCATATATTTT
TRBD1 TRBJ1-2 TRBV7-9 . CASSFASGQGYYGYTF TGTGCCAGCAGCTTTGCCTCGGGACAGGGCTACTATGGCTACACCTTC
TRBD1 TRBJ1-3 TRBV9 . CASSVNVGGGTIYF TGTGCCAGCAGCGTAAATGTAGGGGGCGGCACCATATATTTT
TRBD1 TRBJ2-7 TRBV7-9 . CASSLGDSEQYF TGTGCCAGCAGCTTAGGGGACAGCGAGCAGTACTTC
TRBD1 TRBJ1-4 TRBV7-2 . CASSPGGNNEKLFF TGTGCCAGCAGCCCAGGGGGCAATAATGAAAAACTGTTTTTT
. TRBJ2-1 TRBV10-1 . CASSLDRSSYNEQFF TGCGCCAGCAGTTTGGACAGAAGCTCCTACAATGAGCAGTTCTTC
. TRBJ2-6 TRBV10-3 . CAISDVGEIGANVLTF TGTGCCATCAGTGATGTGGGGGAAATTGGGGCCAACGTCCTGACTTTC
. TRBJ1-1 TRBV12-3/TRBV12-4 . CASSLSLNTEAFF TGTGCCAGCAGTTTATCATTGAACACTGAAGCTTTCTTT
. TRBJ1-3 TRBV4-1 . CASSPSDLSGNTIYF TGCGCCAGCAGCCCGTCAGATCTCTCTGGAAACACCATATATTTT
TRBD1 TRBJ1-1 TRBV24-1 few CATSDSRTGDSAEAFF TGTGCCACCAGTGATTCTCGGACAGGGGATTCGGCTGAAGCTTTCTTT
. TRBJ1-6 TRBV27 . CASSLSSTGGGSPLHF TGTGCCAGCAGTTTATCGTCGACGGGGGGAGGTTCACCCCTCCACTTT
. TRBJ1-1 TRBV21-1 . CASSKALGTRTEAFF TGTGCCAGCAGCAAAGCGCTCGGTACTCGGACTGAAGCTTTCTTT
TRBD1 TRBJ1-5 TRBV2 once CASSPRQGARQPQHF TGTGCCAGCAGCCCACGACAGGGGGCTCGACAGCCCCAGCATTTT
. TRBJ2-5 TRBV9 . CASRGAGETQYF TGTGCCAGCCGGGGGGCGGGGGAGACCCAGTACTTC
. TRBJ1-5 TRBV2 once CASSEEGTSNQPQHF TGTGCCAGCAGTGAAGAGGGGACGAGCAATCAGCCCCAGCATTTT
TRBD1 TRBJ1-5 TRBV19 . CASSIRDSTNQPQHF TGTGCCAGTAGTATCCGGGACAGTACCAATCAGCCCCAGCATTTT
. TRBJ1-6 TRBV20-1 . CSASASSSYNSPLHF TGCAGTGCTAGTGCCAGCAGCTCCTATAATTCACCCCTCCACTTT
TRBD2 TRBJ2-7 TRBV7-3 once CASSPLGAGGPNEQYF TGTGCCAGCAGCCCATTGGGAGCGGGGGGGCCTAACGAGCAGTACTTC
TRBD2 TRBJ2-1 TRBV5-1 . CASSLGLTGGQRNEQFF TGCGCCAGCAGCTTGGGGCTAACGGGGGGGCAAAGGAATGAGCAGTTCTTC